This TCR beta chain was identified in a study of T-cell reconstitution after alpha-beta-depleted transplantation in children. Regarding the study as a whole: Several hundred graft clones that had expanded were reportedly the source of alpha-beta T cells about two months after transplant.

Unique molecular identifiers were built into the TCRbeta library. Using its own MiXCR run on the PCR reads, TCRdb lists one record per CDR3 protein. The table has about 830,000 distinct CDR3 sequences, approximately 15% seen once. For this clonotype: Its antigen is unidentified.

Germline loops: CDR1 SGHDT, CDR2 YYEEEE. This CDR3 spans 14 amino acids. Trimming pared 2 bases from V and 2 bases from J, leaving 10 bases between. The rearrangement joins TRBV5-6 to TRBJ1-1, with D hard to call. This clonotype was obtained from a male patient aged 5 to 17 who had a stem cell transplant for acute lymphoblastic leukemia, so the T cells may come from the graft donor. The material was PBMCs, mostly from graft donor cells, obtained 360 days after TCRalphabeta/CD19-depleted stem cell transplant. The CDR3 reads CASSFHTVNTEAFF. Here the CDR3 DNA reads TGTGCCAGCAGCTTTCACACAGTCAACACTGAAGCTTTCTTT.